Here is one T cell receptor beta chain with its context. No antigen is known for it. These data come from a study of T-cell memory formation after mild COVID-19. Study-wide points: Shrinking CD4+ clones were chiefly CM and EM; CD8+ ones were chiefly EMRA. The finding that pre-infection memory included some responding clones suggested that cross-reactive memory joined.

V lost 6 bases to trimming and J lost 3 bases; unmatched junction nucleotides: 4. This CDR3 contains 13 residues. cDNA libraries for TCR alpha and TCR beta, carrying sample barcodes and UMIs, came from 5'RACE with constant-segment primers. TCRdb reanalysed the 5' RACE reads using MiXCR and keeps one entry per CDR3 protein. Altogether around 390,000 distinct CDR3 sequences are present, around a sixth being singletons, with the ten largest covering 20% to 25%. This sequence joins TRBV23-1 and TRBJ2-5; 7 bases fit TRBD1. TRBV23-1 is flagged as an ORF with uncertain function. Sample: PBMCs or a T cell subset sorted from them (not recorded which). The source of this sequence is a man younger than 35 who had mild COVID-19 (a few samples of this study predate the infection). Cell type and time point are not known. The CDR3 loop reads CASRPGQKETQYF. The CDR3 region has the DNA TGCGCCAGCAGACCGGGACAGAAAGAGACCCAGTACTTC.